The T cell receptor beta chain under discussion was sequenced for a study of T-cell memory formation after mild COVID-19. A few counts support this clonotype. TCRdb analysed the 5' RACE reads with MiXCR anew, one entry per CDR3 protein. The table records about 190,000 distinct CDR3 sequences, 27% of them present only once. Trimming stripped 3 bases from V and 1 base from J, with 9 bases between. Per the germline V gene, CDR1 is MRHNA and CDR2 is SNTAGT. This CDR3 comprises 14 residues. Material: PBMCs or a T cell subset sorted from them (not recorded which). The TCR sequence derives from an adult woman who had mild COVID-19 (a few samples of this study predate the infection). Cell type and time point are not known. The chain employs TRBV6-4 and TRBJ1-1; D uncertain. Here the CDR3 reads CASSEQAWNTEAFF. The DNA of the CDR3 is TGTGCCAGCAGTGAGCAGGCCTGGAACACTGAAGCTTTCTTT.